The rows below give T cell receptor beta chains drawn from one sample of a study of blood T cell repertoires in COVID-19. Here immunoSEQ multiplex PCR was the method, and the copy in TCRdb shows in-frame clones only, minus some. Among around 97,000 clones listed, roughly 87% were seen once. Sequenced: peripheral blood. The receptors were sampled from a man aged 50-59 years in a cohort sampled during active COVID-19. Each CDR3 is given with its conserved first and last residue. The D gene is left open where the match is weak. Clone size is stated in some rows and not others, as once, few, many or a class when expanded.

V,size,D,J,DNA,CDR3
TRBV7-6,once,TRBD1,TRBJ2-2,TGTGCCAGCAGCTTAGCCGGACAGGGGACGGGGACCGGGGAGCTGTTTTTT,CASSLAGQGTGTGELFF
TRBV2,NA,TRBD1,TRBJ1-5,TGTGCCAGCAACAAGGGGGACAGGGCCAATCAGCCCCAGCATTTT,CASNKGDRANQPQHF
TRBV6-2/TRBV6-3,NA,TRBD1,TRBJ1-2,TGTGCCAGCAGCCCCCCAGGGGGAAGCGTCGATGGCTACACCTTC,CASSPPGGSVDGYTF
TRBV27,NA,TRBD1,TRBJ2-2,TGTGCCAGCAGCTGGGCAGGGGGCACCGGGGAGCTGTTTTTT,CASSWAGGTGELFF
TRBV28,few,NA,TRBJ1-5,TGTGCCAGCAGTTTATATCAGGGCAATCAGCCCCAGCATTTT,CASSLYQGNQPQHF
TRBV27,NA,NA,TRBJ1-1,TGTGCCAGCACCATAGCAGTCGCTGAAGCTTTCTTT,CASTIAVAEAFF
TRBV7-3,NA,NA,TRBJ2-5,TGTGCCAGCAGCCCCGGCCGAGGAGAGACCCAGTACTTC,CASSPGRGETQYF
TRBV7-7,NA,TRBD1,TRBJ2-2,TGTGCCAGCAGCGAAACCGGGACAGGGACCACCGGGGAGCTGTTTTTT,CASSETGTGTTGELFF
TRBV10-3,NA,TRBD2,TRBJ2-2,TGTGCCATCGGTTTCGGCGGGGGAACTTCAACCGGGGAGCTGTTTTTT,CAIGFGGGTSTGELFF
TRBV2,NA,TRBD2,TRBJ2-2,TGTGCCAGCAGTGGCGGACTAGCGGGGGGTAGAAACACCGGGGAGCTGTTTTTT,CASSGGLAGGRNTGELFF
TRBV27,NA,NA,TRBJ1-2,TGTGCCAGCAGAAAGACAGGAAATAACTATGGCTACACCTTC,CASRKTGNNYGYTF
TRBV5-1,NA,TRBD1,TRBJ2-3,TGCGCCAGCAGCTTGAGAGGACAGGGCACAGATACGCAGTATTTT,CASSLRGQGTDTQYF
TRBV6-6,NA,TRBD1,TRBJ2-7,TGTGCCAGCAACCGAGACAGGGACTACGAGCAGTACTTC,CASNRDRDYEQYF
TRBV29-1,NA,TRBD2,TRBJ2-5,TGCAGCGTCGGCGGGGGGATCGAGACCCAGTACTTC,CSVGGGIETQYF
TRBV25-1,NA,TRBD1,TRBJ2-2,TGTGCCAGCAGTGGTCGACAGGGATTCGGGGAGCTGTTTTTT,CASSGRQGFGELFF
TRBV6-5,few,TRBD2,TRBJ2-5,TGTGCCAGCAGTTGGACTAGCCAAGAGACCCAGTACTTC,CASSWTSQETQYF
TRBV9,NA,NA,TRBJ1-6,TGTGCCAGCAGCGTAGACCAGAACTCACCCCTCCACTTT,CASSVDQNSPLHF
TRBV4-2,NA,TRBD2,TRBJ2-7,TGTGCCAGCAGCCAAGATAGTAGCGGGAAAATATACGAGCAGTACTTC,CASSQDSSGKIYEQYF
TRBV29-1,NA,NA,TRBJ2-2,TGCAGCGTTGAGGCACCCGGGGAGCTGTTTTTT,CSVEAPGELFF
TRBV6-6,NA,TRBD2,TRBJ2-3,TGTGCCAGCAGTTACTCGACTAGCGGGGGAGATACGCAGTATTTT,CASSYSTSGGDTQYF
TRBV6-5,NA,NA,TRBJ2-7,TGTGCCAGCCTCCTTGACAGGATCTCCTACGAGCAGTACTTC,CASLLDRISYEQYF
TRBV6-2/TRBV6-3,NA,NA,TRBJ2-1,TGTGCCAGCAGTTACTCCGGCGGTTCCGGTGAGCAGTTCTTC,CASSYSGGSGEQFF
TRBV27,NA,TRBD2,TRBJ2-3,TGTGCCAGCAGTCCTGGGACTAGCGGGGGCGGGGATACGCAGTATTTT,CASSPGTSGGGDTQYF
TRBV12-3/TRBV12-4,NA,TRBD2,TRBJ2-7,TGTGCCAGCACGGGGGGAGGATCCGAGCAGTACTTC,CASTGGGSEQYF
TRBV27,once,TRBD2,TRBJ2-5,TGTGCCCTTGGAGGGCGGGGGCAAGAGACCCAGTACTTC,CALGGRGQETQYF
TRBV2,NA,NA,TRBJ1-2,TGTGCCAGCAGTGAAGGGCAGGACTTTAACTATGGCTACACCTTC,CASSEGQDFNYGYTF
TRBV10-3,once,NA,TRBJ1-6,TGTGCCATCACTTCAGATTTTAATTCACCCCTCCACTTT,CAITSDFNSPLHF
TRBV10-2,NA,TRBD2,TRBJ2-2,TGCGCCAGCACCCCCCTGGCGGGGGGGCCCGGGGAGCTGTTTTTT,CASTPLAGGPGELFF
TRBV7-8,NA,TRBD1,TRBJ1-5,TGTGCCAGCAGCTTAGGGCCCTCGGCAGGGGGCGGTCAGCCCCAGCATTTT,CASSLGPSAGGGQPQHF
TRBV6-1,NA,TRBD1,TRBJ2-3,TGTGCCAGCAGTGAACCGGGACAGGGCACAGATACGCAGTATTTT,CASSEPGQGTDTQYF
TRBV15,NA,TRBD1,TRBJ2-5,TGTGCCAGCAAGACAGGGGGGCAAGAGACCCAGTACTTC,CASKTGGQETQYF
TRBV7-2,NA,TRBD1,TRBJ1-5,TGTGCCAGCAGCCCAGACCTAGGGGGCGGTCAGCCCCAGCATTTT,CASSPDLGGGQPQHF
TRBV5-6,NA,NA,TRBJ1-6,TGTGCCAGCTCCTCTCCGGGACTACCCCTCCACTTT,CASSSPGLPLHF
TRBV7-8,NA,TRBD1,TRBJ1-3,TGTGCCAGCAGCCCAAACCTTGCCCGACAGGGAGGAAACACCATATATTTT,CASSPNLARQGGNTIYF
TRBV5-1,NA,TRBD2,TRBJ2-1,TGCGCCAGCAGCTTGGGTGCCGCGGGGGATTCGGGGCAGTTCTTC,CASSLGAAGDSGQFF
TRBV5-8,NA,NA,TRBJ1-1,TGTGCCAGCAGGGAGCCAAACACTGAAGCTTTCTTT,CASREPNTEAFF
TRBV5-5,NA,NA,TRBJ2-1,TGTGCCAGCAGCATGAGTCGGGAGCAGTTCTTC,CASSMSREQFF
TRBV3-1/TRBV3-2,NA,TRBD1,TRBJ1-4,TGTGCCAGCAGCCAAGGGACAGGGGGCGAAAGAAATGAAAAACTGTTTTTT,CASSQGTGGERNEKLFF
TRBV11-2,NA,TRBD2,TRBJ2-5,TGTGCCAGCAGCTCCCCCTGGCGGGGGGAGACCCAGTACTTC,CASSSPWRGETQYF
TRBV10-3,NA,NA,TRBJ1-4,TGTGCCATCAAGGCAGGGACTAATGAAAAACTGTTTTTT,CAIKAGTNEKLFF
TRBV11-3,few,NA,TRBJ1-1,TGTGCCAGCAGCTTAGACCCAAGACAGAACACTGAAGCTTTCTTT,CASSLDPRQNTEAFF
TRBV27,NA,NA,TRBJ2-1,TGTGCCAGCAGTTCTACCGGGGAGAAGCAGTTCTTC,CASSSTGEKQFF
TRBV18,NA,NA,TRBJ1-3,TGTGCCAGCTCACCGGCGGGGCCGAGTGGTTCCTCTGGAAACACCATATATTTT,CASSPAGPSGSSGNTIYF
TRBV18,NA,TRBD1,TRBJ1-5,TGTGCCAGCTCGCTCCTGACAGGGGCGGGGTATAGCAATCAGCCCCAGCATTTT,CASSLLTGAGYSNQPQHF
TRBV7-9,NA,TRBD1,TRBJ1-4,TGTGCCAGCAGGTGGACAGGGGAGGAAAAACTGTTTTTT,CASRWTGEEKLFF
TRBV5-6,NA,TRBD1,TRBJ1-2,TGTGCCAGCAGCTCCCCGGAGGGCAGGGGGGTCGGAGTCTATGGCTACACCTTC,CASSSPEGRGVGVYGYTF
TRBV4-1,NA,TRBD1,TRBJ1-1,TGCGCCAGCAGCCTCCGACAGGGACCCCCGGACACTGAAGCTTTCTTT,CASSLRQGPPDTEAFF
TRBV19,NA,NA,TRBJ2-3,TGTGCCAGTATCGGACAGACCTTAGATACGCAGTATTTT,CASIGQTLDTQYF